Below, one TCR beta chain is given with its context. Its binding antigen is unknown. No much larger clonotype is one base removed from it; base qualities were not supplied. The sample is drawn from a study of T cells in Graves' hyperthyroidism and ophthalmopathy (dated by TCRdb to between 2018 and 2021). A note on the overall study: Peripheral blood samples were taken at initial diagnosis, before any treatment was given. Whether ophthalmopathy could be predicted prospectively was tested in an independent validation cohort made up of under 20 hyperthyroidism patients plus 17 patients who later progressed to ophthalmopathy. To identify TCR V-J signatures that set the groups apart, the researchers used a discovery cohort of about a hundred patients, made up of some 41 with Graves' ophthalmopathy and 57 with stable Graves' hyperthyroidism. TCR Vbeta CDR3 sequencing of 135 peripheral blood samples (around 45 ophthalmopathy, under 80 hyperthyroidism and roughly 17 progressor patients) is reported in the paper. Following sampling, methimazole starting at 30 mg daily was given to hyperthyroidism patients, and high-dose intravenous methylprednisolone was given to ophthalmopathy patients. The approximately 100 discovery patients were randomly divided into training and test sets at a 7:3 ratio. In addition, the study compared T-cell repertoires in thyroid tissue and in blood from five or six Graves' hyperthyroidism patients.

Ophthalmopathy patients had moderately to severely active disease, with a Clinical Activity Score of 3 or more, a NOSPECS grade of 4 or more, and a disease duration of less than 3 months. Patients with uncontrolled infections, other autoimmune diseases, pregnancy or lactation were excluded. Diagnoses were established on the basis of clinical symptoms, serum thyroxine and TRAb, thyroid ultrasound, and orbital computed tomography. PBMCs were separated from roughly 10 ml of fresh peripheral blood using Ficoll-Paque density gradient centrifugation. Total RNA was extracted with Trizol reagent, and quality was checked on an Agilent 2100 Bioanalyzer. The TCR beta CDR3 regions were amplified from RNA transcripts. A first-round RT-PCR of the TCR CDR3 used the HTBI primer set with the Qiagen OneStep RT-PCR kit. A second multiplex PCR round built the libraries, followed by size selection and purification. Sequencing of the libraries was done on an Illumina HiSeq2000 using paired-end 100 bp reads. Per the source publication's procedure: SOAPnuke was used to process the raw data, throwing out any read that contained adapters or uncalled bases, had a mean Phred below 15, or lacked an exact constant-primer or identifier match. COPE v1.2.5 was used to merge the high-quality paired reads, and each unique nucleotide sequence was defined as a clonotype. MiTCR v1.1 was used to align the clonotypes against IMGT TRBV, TRBD and TRBJ reference segments. The analysis included only V-J combinations with a frequency above 0.0001, which together covered 99% to 99.2% of the repertoires. The TCS score was defined as the ratio of F50 (clonal expansion) to E x V (chaos), calculated using BLOSUM62-based TCRdist between CDR3 peptides within each V-J. Welch's t-statistics and random forest reduced some 510 V-J features to around 14, which were used in a naive Bayes classifier (R e1071). TCRdb trimmed public reads at Q25 via fastp, called clones via MiXCR and kept in-frame beta chains. Under each unique CDR3 protein, matching rows form one entry showing the most common genes and DNA. Here the V and J calls rest on TCRdb's processing, not on the authors' analysis. The sample table records some 370,000 distinct CDR3 sequences; more than 13% of these occur just once. Together, the top ten hold approximately 29% of the sample.

General conclusions and limits of the study: Sample size was not statistically predetermined, and blinding of investigators to group allocation was not performed. A 13 V-J signature model separated ophthalmopathy from stable hyperthyroidism, with around 90% sensitivity and 81% to 82% specificity in cross-validation and 80%/75% in testing. In validation, the model predicted progression to ophthalmopathy with approximately 70% sensitivity and 72% to 85% specificity, a median of roughly seven months before onset. Most expanded thyroid clonotypes (frequency above 0.001) were also detected in blood, a finding suggesting that blood repertoires may reflect thyroid immune responses.

Spanning cysteine to phenylalanine, the CDR3 consists of 16 amino acids. Only the CDR3 DNA is retained, 48 bases long and in frame from the first base. Ends trimmed: V by 4 bases, J by 2 bases; bases unmatched to a gene: 6. Based on the germline V gene, the CDR1 and CDR2 sequences are MGHDK and SYGVNS. The sequencing input was blood. The chain is assembled from TRBV25-1 and TRBJ1-1, with 11 central nucleotides matching TRBD1. The receptor comes from a middle-aged man with Graves' ophthalmopathy. The CDR3 protein: CASSVRDRGENTEAFF. The DNA sequence reads TGTGCCAGCAGTGTCCGGGACAGGGGGGAAAACACTGAAGCTTTCTTT.